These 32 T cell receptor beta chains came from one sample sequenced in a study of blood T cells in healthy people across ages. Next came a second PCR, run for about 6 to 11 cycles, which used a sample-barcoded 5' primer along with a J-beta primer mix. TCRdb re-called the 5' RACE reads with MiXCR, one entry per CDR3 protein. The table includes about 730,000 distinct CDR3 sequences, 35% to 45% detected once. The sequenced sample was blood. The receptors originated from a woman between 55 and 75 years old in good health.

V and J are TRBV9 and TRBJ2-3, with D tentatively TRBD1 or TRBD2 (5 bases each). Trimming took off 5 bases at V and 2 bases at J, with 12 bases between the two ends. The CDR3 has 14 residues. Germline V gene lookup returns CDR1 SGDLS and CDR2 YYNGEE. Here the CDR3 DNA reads TGTGCCAGCAGAGGGGACCTGATCACAGATACGCAGTATTTT. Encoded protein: CASRGDLITDTQYF.

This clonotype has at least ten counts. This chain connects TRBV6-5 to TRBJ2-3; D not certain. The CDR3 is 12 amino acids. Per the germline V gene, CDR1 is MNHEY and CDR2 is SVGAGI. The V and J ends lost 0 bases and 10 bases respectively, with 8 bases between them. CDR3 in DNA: TGTGCCAGCAGTTACTCCCGCGGCCCGCAGTATTTT. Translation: CASSYSRGPQYF.

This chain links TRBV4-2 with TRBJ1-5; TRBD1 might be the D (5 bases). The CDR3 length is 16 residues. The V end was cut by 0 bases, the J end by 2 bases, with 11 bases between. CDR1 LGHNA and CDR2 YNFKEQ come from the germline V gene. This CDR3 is CASSQDQGGGNQPQHF. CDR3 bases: TGTGCCAGCAGCCAAGATCAGGGCGGGGGCAATCAGCCCCAGCATTTT.

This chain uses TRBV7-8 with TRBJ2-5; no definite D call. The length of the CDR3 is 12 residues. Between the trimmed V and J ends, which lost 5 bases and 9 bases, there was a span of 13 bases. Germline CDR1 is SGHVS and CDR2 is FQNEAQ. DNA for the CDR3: TGTGCCAGCAGCCCCCCCGGTATGGCCCAGTACTTC. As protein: CASSPPGMAQYF.

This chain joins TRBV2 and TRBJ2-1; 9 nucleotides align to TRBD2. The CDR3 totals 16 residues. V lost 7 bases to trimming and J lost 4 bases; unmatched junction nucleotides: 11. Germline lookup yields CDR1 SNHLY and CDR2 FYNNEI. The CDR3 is CASTREAGLAYNEQFF. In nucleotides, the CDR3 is TGTGCCAGCACCCGGGAGGCGGGACTAGCATACAATGAGCAGTTCTTC. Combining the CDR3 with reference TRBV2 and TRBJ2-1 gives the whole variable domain EPEVTQTPSHQVTQMGQEVILRCVPISNHLYFYWYRQILGQKVEFLVSFYNNEISEKSEIFDDQFSVERPDGSNFTLKIRSTKLEDSAMYFCASTREAGLAYNEQFFGPGTRLTVL.

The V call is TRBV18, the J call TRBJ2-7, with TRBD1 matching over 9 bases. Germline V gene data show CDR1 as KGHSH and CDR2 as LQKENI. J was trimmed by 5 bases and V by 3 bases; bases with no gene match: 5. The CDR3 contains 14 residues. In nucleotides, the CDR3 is TGTGCCAGCTCACCCGGGACAGGGTTTGACGAGCAGTACTTC. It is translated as CASSPGTGFDEQYF.

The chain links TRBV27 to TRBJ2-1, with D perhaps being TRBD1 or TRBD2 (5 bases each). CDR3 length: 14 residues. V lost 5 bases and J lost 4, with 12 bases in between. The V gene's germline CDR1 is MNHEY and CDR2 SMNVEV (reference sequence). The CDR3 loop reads CASSDGAAYNEQFF. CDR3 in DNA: TGTGCCAGCAGTGACGGGGCCGCGTACAATGAGCAGTTCTTC.

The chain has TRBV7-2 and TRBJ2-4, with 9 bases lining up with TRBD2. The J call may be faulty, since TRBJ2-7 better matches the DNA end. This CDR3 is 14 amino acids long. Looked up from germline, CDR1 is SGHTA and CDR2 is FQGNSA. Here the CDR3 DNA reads TGTGCCAGCAGCCCCTGGACTAGCGTCTACGAGCAGTACTTC. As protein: CASSPWTSVYEQYF.

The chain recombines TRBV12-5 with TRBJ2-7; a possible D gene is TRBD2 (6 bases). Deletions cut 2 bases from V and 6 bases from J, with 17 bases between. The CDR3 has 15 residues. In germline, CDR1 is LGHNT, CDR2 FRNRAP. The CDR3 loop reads CASGLPAGRKVEQYF. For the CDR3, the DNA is TGTGCTAGTGGTTTGCCCGCCGGGAGAAAGGTCGAGCAGTACTTC.

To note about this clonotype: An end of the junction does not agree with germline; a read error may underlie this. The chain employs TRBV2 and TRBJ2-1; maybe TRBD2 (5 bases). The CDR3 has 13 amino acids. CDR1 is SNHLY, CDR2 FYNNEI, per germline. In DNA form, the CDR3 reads TGTGCCTGCAGCCTGAGCGGTGGCAGTGAGCAGTTCTTC. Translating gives CACSLSGGSEQFF.

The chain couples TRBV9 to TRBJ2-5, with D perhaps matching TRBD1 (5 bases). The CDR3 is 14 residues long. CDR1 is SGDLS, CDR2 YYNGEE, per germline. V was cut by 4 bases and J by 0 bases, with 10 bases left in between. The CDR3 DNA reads TGTGCCAGCAGCCTATCGACAGACCAAGAGACCCAGTACTTC. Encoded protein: CASSLSTDQETQYF.

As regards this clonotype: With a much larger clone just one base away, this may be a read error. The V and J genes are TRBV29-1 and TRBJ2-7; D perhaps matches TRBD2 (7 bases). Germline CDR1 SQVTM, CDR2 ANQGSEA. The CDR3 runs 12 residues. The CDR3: CGVTSGGGEQYF. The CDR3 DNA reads TGCGGCGTGACCTCGGGGGGCGGCGAGCAGTACTTC.

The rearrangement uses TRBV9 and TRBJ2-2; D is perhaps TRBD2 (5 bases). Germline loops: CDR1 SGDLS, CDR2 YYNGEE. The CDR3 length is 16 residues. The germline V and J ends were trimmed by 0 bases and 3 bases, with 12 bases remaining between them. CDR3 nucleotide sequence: TGTGCCAGCAGCGTAGTCGTGGGAGAGGACACCGGGGAGCTGTTTTTT. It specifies CASSVVVGEDTGELFF.

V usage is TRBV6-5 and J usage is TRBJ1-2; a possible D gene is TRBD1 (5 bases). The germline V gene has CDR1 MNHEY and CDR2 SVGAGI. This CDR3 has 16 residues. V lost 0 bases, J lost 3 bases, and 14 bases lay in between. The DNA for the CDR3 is TGTGCCAGCAGTTACTCGACGGGGGGAATCGACTATGGCTACACCTTC. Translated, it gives CASSYSTGGIDYGYTF.

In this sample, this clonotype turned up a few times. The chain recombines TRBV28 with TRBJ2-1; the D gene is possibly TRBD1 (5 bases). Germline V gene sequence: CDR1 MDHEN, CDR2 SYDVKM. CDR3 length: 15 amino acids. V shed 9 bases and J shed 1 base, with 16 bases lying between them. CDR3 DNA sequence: TGTGCCAGTCGACAGCTTCTTCTTTCCTACAATGAGCAGTTCTTC. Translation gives CASRQLLLSYNEQFF.

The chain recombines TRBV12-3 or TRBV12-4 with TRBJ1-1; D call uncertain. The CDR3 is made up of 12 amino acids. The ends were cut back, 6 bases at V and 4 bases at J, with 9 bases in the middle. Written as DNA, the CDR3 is TGTGCCAGCAGCCCTCAGGTCACTGAAGCTTTCTTT. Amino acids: CASSPQVTEAFF.

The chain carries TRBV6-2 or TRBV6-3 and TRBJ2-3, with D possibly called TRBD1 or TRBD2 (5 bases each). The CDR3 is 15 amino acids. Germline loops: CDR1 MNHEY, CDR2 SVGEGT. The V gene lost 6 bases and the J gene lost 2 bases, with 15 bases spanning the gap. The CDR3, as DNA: TGTGCCAGCAGACAGGACTTAAACCCCACAGATACGCAGTATTTT. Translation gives CASRQDLNPTDTQYF.

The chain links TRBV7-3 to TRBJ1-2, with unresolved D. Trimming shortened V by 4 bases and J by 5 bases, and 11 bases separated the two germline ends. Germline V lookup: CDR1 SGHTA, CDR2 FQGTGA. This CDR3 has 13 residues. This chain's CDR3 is CASSYDDLYGYTF. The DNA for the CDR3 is TGTGCCAGCAGCTACGACGACCTATATGGCTACACCTTC.

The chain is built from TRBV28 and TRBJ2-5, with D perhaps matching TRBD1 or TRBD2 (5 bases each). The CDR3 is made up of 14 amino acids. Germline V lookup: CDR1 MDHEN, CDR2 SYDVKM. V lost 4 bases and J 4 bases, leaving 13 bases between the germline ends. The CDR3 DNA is TGTGCCAGCAGTTCGGGACGGTTAAGAGAGACCCAGTACTTC. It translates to CASSSGRLRETQYF.

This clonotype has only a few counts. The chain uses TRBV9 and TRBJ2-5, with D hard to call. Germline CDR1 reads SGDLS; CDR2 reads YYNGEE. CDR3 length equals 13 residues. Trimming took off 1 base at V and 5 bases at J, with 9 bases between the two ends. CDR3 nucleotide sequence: TGTGCCAGCAGCGTATCAGGAGTGGAGACCCAGTACTTC. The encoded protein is CASSVSGVETQYF.

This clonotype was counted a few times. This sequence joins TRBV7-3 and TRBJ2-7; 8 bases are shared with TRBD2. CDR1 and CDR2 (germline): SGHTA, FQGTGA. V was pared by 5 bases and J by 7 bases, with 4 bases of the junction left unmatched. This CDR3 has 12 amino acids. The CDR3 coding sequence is TGTGCCAGCAGCCCGGGGGGGATTGAGCAGTACTTC. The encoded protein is CASSPGGIEQYF.

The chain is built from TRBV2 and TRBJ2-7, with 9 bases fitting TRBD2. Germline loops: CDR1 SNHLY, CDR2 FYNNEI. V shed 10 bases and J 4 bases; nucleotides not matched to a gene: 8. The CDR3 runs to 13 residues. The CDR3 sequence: CATGASGVYEQYF. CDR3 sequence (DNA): TGTGCCACCGGGGCTAGCGGGGTTTACGAGCAGTACTTC.

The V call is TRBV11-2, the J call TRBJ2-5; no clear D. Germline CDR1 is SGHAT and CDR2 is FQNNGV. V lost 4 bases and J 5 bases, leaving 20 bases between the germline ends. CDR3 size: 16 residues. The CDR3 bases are TGTGCCAGCAGCTGGAACAGCGAAATTGCCTCCGAGACCCAGTACTTC. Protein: CASSWNSEIASETQYF.

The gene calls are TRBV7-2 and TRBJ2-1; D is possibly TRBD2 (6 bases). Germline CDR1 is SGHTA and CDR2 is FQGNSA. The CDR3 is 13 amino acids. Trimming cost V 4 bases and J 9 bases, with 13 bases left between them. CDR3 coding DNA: TGTGCCAGCAGCTCGGGCGGGATCCGTGAGCAGTTCTTC. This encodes CASSSGGIREQFF. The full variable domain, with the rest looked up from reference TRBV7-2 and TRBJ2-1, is GAGVSQSPSNKVTEKGKDVELRCDPISGHTALYWYRQSLGQGLEFLIYFQGNSAPDKSGLPSDRFSAERTGGSVSTLTIQRTQQEDSAVYLCASSSGGIREQFFGPGTRLTVL.

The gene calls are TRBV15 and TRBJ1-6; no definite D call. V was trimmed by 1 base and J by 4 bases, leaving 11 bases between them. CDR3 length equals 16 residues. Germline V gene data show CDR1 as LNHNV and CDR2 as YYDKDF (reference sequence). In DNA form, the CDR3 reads TGTGCCACCAGCAGAGTGGCAGCTTTTTATAATTCACCCCTCCACTTT. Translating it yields CATSRVAAFYNSPLHF.

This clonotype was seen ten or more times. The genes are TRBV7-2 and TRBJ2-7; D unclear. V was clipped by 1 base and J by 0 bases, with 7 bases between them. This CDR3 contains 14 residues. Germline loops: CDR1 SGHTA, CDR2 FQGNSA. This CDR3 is CASSLVAASYEQYF. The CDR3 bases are TGTGCCAGCAGCTTAGTGGCGGCCTCCTACGAGCAGTACTTC.

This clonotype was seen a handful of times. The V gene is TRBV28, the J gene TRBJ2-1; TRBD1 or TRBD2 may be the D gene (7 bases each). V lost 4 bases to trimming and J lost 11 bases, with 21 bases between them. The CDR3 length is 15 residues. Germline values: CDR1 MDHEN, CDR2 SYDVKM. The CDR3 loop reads CASSSSGTARWKQFF. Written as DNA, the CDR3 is TGTGCCAGCAGTTCGAGCGGGACAGCACGTTGGAAGCAGTTCTTC.

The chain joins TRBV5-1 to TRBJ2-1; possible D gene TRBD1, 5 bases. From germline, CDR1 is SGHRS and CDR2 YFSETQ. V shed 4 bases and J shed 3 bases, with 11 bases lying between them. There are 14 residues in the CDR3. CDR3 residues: CASSVDTNYNEQFF. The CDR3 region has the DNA TGCGCCAGCAGCGTGGACACGAACTACAATGAGCAGTTCTTC.

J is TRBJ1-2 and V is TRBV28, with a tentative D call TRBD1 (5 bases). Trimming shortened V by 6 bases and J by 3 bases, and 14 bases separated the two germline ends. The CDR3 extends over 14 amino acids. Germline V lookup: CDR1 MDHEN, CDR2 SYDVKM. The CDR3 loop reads CASRRGEGDYGYTF. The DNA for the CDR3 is TGTGCCAGCAGACGAGGGGAGGGAGACTATGGCTACACCTTC.

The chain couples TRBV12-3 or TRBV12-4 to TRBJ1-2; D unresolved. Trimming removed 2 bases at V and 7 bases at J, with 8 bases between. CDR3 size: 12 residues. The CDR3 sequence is CASSLSLGGYTF. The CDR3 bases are TGTGCCAGCAGTTTAAGTCTTGGTGGCTACACCTTC.

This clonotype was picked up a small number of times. The CDR3, as DNA: TGTGCCAGCAGCTTGGATAGGGGGGGTGGTAATTCACCCCTCCACTTT. Amino acid sequence: CASSLDRGGGNSPLHF. V is TRBV5-4 and J is TRBJ1-6; TRBD1 might be the D (6 bases). Germline CDR1 SGHNT, CDR2 YYREEE (reference sequence). V was trimmed by 0 bases and J by 6 bases, leaving 13 bases between them. The CDR3 is 16 amino acids.

The CDR3 nucleotides are TGTGCCATCAAGAGGGGACAGGGGGCTGAAGGCTACACCTTC. It is translated as CAIKRGQGAEGYTF. V and J are TRBV21-1 and TRBJ1-2; the table assigns TRBD1, which was not confirmed against the DNA. TRBV21-1 is annotated as a pseudogene. CDR3 length: 14 amino acids.